These T cell receptor beta chains were read from a single sample in a study of blood T cell repertoires in COVID-19. Data came from immunoSEQ multiplex PCR; TCRdb stores just in-frame clones and leaves some out. The data contain over 150,000 clones, roughly 84% of them singletons. The sequencing input was PBMCs or T cells enriched from blood (not recorded which). These receptors were taken from a man aged 40-49 years who had recovered from COVID-19. CDR3s include the opening cysteine and the closing phenylalanine or tryptophan. Each record gives: V gene, clone size, D gene, J gene, CDR3 DNA, CDR3 protein. D genes are given only for firm matches. Some rows mark clone size as missing; the rest say once, few, many or name a class of expanded clone.

TRBV5-5	-	-	TRBJ2-3	TGTGCCAGCAGCTTGGAATTTAGAACAGATACGCAGTATTTT	CASSLEFRTDTQYF
TRBV28	-	TRBD2	TRBJ2-7	TGTGCCAGCAGGTCTGGGGGGGCCTACGAGCAGTACTTC	CASRSGGAYEQYF
TRBV4-2	-	TRBD1	TRBJ1-5	TGTGCCAGCAGCCATTCTGGACAGGGCACCAATCAGCCCCAGCATTTT	CASSHSGQGTNQPQHF
TRBV7-2	few	-	TRBJ2-3	TGTGCCAGCGGTAGCGGTAGCACAGATACGCAGTATTTT	CASGSGSTDTQYF
TRBV11-1	-	-	TRBJ1-6	TGTGCCAGCAGCCCCTGGAAAGGAGTTAATTCACCCCTCCACTTT	CASSPWKGVNSPLHF
TRBV19	-	-	TRBJ1-5	TGTGCCAGTAAATGGGGCGATAGCAATCAGCCCCAGCATTTT	CASKWGDSNQPQHF
TRBV18	-	-	TRBJ1-4	TGTGCCAGCTCACCGACAGCAACTAATGAAAAACTGTTTTTT	CASSPTATNEKLFF
TRBV6-2/TRBV6-3	few	-	TRBJ1-1	TGTGCCAGCAGCCGAATACAGGGCTTCACTGAAGCTTTCTTT	CASSRIQGFTEAFF
TRBV18	-	TRBD1	TRBJ2-5	TGTGCCAGCTCACGAGGACAGGGAGAGACCCAGTACTTC	CASSRGQGETQYF
TRBV7-2	-	-	TRBJ2-7	TGTGCCAGCAGCTTAATTTCGAGGAGCGAGCAGTACTTC	CASSLISRSEQYF
TRBV21-1	-	-	TRBJ2-3	TGTGCCAGCATAAATAAGGGGGGGAAAAGCACAGATACGAAGTATTTT	CASINKGGKSTDTKYF
TRBV4-1	-	-	TRBJ1-5	TGCGCCAGCAGCCAAGATTCGGGGGGGATTAATCAGCCCCAGCATTTT	CASSQDSGGINQPQHF
TRBV2	-	TRBD2	TRBJ2-5	TGTGCCAGCAGTGAACTTAGCGGGGACCTTCGGGAGACCCAGTACTTC	CASSELSGDLRETQYF
TRBV20-1	-	-	TRBJ1-2	TGCAGCGCCACGTACTGGGGCGGCTACACCTTC	CSATYWGGYTF
TRBV30	-	TRBD1	TRBJ2-2	TGTGCCTGGAGTGGGACAGGGGGCCACGGGGAGCTGTTTTTT	CAWSGTGGHGELFF
TRBV2	-	TRBD2	TRBJ2-3	TGTGCCAGCGGATCCCCTCTTAGCGGGTCCTACACAGATACGCAGTATTTT	CASGSPLSGSYTDTQYF
TRBV6-1	-	-	TRBJ1-1	TGTGCCAGCAGTGAAGACAGGGCGAACACTGAAGCTTTCTTT	CASSEDRANTEAFF
TRBV11-2	-	TRBD1	TRBJ2-2	TGTGCCAGCAGCTTAGAGACAGGGTGGAACACCGGGGAGCTGTTTTTT	CASSLETGWNTGELFF
TRBV28	once	-	TRBJ1-2	TGTGCCAGCAGTTTATTACACCTAGCTAACTATGGCTACACCTTC	CASSLLHLANYGYTF
TRBV5-4	-	TRBD1	TRBJ1-6	TGTGCCAGCAGCTCCTCGACAGGGACCAATTCACCCCTCCACTTT	CASSSSTGTNSPLHF
TRBV10-3	-	-	TRBJ1-1	TGTGCCATCAGTGACCTCGACACGGAGGGAGCTTTCTTT	CAISDLDTEGAFF
TRBV12-3/TRBV12-4	-	-	TRBJ2-5	TGTGCCAGCAGTTTAAGCGACGAGACCCAGTACTTC	CASSLSDETQYF
TRBV28	-	-	TRBJ1-2	TGTGCCAGCAGTTTGGGGGGTAGGAACTATGGCTACACCTTC	CASSLGGRNYGYTF
TRBV28	once	TRBD1	TRBJ2-4	TGTGCCAGCACCCCAGGGGGAGCCAAAAACATTCAGTACTTC	CASTPGGAKNIQYF
TRBV13	-	-	TRBJ2-1	TGTGCCAGCAGGCTCAAGACTTGGTTTTTGGACAATGAGCAGTTCTTC	CASRLKTWFLDNEQFF
TRBV30	-	-	TRBJ1-1	TGTGCCTGGAGTGTACAGGTCCTCACTGAAGCTTTCTTT	CAWSVQVLTEAFF
TRBV20-1	-	-	TRBJ2-7	TGCAGTGCTAGAGATCAGAACGAGCAGTACTTC	CSARDQNEQYF
TRBV12-3/TRBV12-4	-	-	TRBJ1-1	TGTGCCAGCAGTCTCACTGATAACACTGAAGCTTTCTTT	CASSLTDNTEAFF
TRBV3-1/TRBV3-2	-	TRBD1	TRBJ2-3	TGTGCCAGCAGAGGACAGGGGTATACGCAGTATTTT	CASRGQGYTQYF
TRBV12-3/TRBV12-4	-	TRBD2	TRBJ2-7	TGTGCCAGCTCGTGGGGGGGGAGGGAGCAGTACTTC	CASSWGGREQYF
TRBV2	-	TRBD1	TRBJ1-2	TGTGCCACTCGACAGGGGTGGGATGGCTACACCTTC	CATRQGWDGYTF
TRBV27	-	TRBD1	TRBJ1-2	TGTGCCAGCAGCCCGGGGACAGGGGTGAACTATGGCTACACCTTC	CASSPGTGVNYGYTF
TRBV6-2/TRBV6-3	-	TRBD1	TRBJ1-1	TGTGCCAGCAGCTGGACAGGGACCACTGAAGCTTTCTTT	CASSWTGTTEAFF
TRBV5-5	-	-	TRBJ2-3	TGTGCCAGCAGCCCCACGGGTCATAGCACAGATACGCAGTATTTT	CASSPTGHSTDTQYF
TRBV6-5	-	-	TRBJ1-2	TGTGCCTCGGGGGGGATTAACTATGGCTACACCTTC	CASGGINYGYTF
TRBV6-5	-	TRBD1	TRBJ1-2	TGTGCCAGCAGTTACTTACGACAGGGGATCTATGGCTACACCTTC	CASSYLRQGIYGYTF
TRBV28	-	-	TRBJ1-2	TGTGCCAGCAGTTTACTGGAGGAGACAAGGGGCTACACCTTC	CASSLLEETRGYTF
TRBV4-1	-	-	TRBJ1-3	TGCGCCAGCAGCCTCCTAGCTAAGTCGGGAAACACCATATATTTT	CASSLLAKSGNTIYF
TRBV5-1	-	TRBD1	TRBJ1-1	TGCGCCAGCAGGGGGGAGATAACAGGGGTCACTGAAGCTTTCTTT	CASRGEITGVTEAFF
TRBV28	-	TRBD1	TRBJ1-3	TGTGCCAGCAGTTACGCCCAGGGGGCCGGAGGAAACACCATATATTTT	CASSYAQGAGGNTIYF
TRBV6-5	-	-	TRBJ1-1	TGTGCCAGCAGTTACAGGGGTTCGAACACTGAAGCTTTCTTT	CASSYRGSNTEAFF
TRBV5-5	once	-	TRBJ1-5	TGTGCCAGCAGTCTTGGAGGGGCAGGGAATCAGCCCCAGCATTTT	CASSLGGAGNQPQHF
TRBV24-1	-	-	TRBJ1-2	TGTGCCACCAGTGATTCCGGACAGCCACAAAGGGGCTACACCTTC	CATSDSGQPQRGYTF
TRBV29-1	-	-	TRBJ2-3	TGCAGCGTCGCTATCGGGGGAATAAGCACAGATACGCAGTATTTT	CSVAIGGISTDTQYF
TRBV4-1	once	-	TRBJ1-3	TGCGCCAGCAGCCAAGAAATCCAGGGTCTGGGTGGAAACACCATATATTTT	CASSQEIQGLGGNTIYF
TRBV19	-	-	TRBJ2-2	TGTGCCAGTAGCCTTGGGGCAGGACACACCGGGGAGCTGTTTTTT	CASSLGAGHTGELFF
TRBV27	-	TRBD2	TRBJ2-2	TGTGCCAGCAGTTCGCAAATAGCGGGGGGCTGGAACACCGGGGAGCTGTTTTTT	CASSSQIAGGWNTGELFF
TRBV19	-	-	TRBJ1-2	TGTGCCAGTAGTGGCGGAGGGGCCATCTATGGCTACACCTTC	CASSGGGAIYGYTF
TRBV6-1	-	-	TRBJ1-1	TGTGCCAGCAGTGACCGGGATACTGAAGCTTTCTTT	CASSDRDTEAFF
TRBV5-1	-	-	TRBJ1-4	TGCGCCAGCAGACTCGGACAGTCCAAGGGTGAAAAACTGTTTTTT	CASRLGQSKGEKLFF
TRBV4-1	-	TRBD2	TRBJ2-1	TGCGCCAGCAGCCTCAGCCGGGGGGGGGCCTGGAATGAGCAGTTCTTC	CASSLSRGGAWNEQFF
TRBV27	-	-	TRBJ1-4	TGTGCCAGCAGTTTAGGGCCCCAATCGGGGGATGGGGGTGAAAAACTGTTTTTT	CASSLGPQSGDGGEKLFF
TRBV15	few	-	TRBJ1-2	TGTGCCACCAGCAGAGATCGGCAGGTTCCTAACTATGGCTACACCTTC	CATSRDRQVPNYGYTF
TRBV2	-	-	TRBJ1-4	TGTGCCAGCAGCACGAGGGAAGGGTATGAAAAACTGTTTTTT	CASSTREGYEKLFF
TRBV27	-	-	TRBJ1-2	TGTGCCAGCAAACTATCCCAGCCCTACTATGGCTACACCTTC	CASKLSQPYYGYTF
TRBV7-6	few	-	TRBJ1-5	TGTGCCAGCAGCTTCTCAGGGGCCAATCAGCCCCAGCATTTT	CASSFSGANQPQHF
TRBV19	-	TRBD1	TRBJ1-1	TGTGCCAGTAGTTTCCGGGACAGTAAGAACACTGAAGCTTTCTTT	CASSFRDSKNTEAFF
TRBV19	-	-	TRBJ1-5	TGTGCCAGTAGTACGGTGGGAGGGGGAGGCAATCAGCCCCAGCATTTT	CASSTVGGGGNQPQHF
TRBV18	-	-	TRBJ2-7	TGTGCCAGCTCACCACATCCTAACTACGAGCAGTACTTC	CASSPHPNYEQYF
TRBV5-1	-	-	TRBJ2-5	TGCGCCAGCAGCGGTACAGGGCACCAAGAGACCCAGTACTTC	CASSGTGHQETQYF